This is a list of T cell receptor beta chains from one sample in a study of Ad26.COV2.S vaccination and SARS-CoV-2 variants. TCRdb keeps only in-frame clones here, not all; method: immunoSEQ multiplex PCR. The sample yields fewer than 300,000 clones, about 87% seen once. Sequencing used peripheral blood, obtained in a trial of Ad26.COV2.S vaccine versus placebo. Every receptor here comes from a person between 18 and 65 years old who received the Ad26.COV2.S COVID-19 vaccine or a placebo. Each CDR3 is given with its conserved first and last residue. The order of the fields is V gene, J gene, CDR3 protein.

V gene: TRBV15
J gene: TRBJ2-3
CDR3 protein: CATSGRQVVSTDTQYF

V gene: TRBV7-9
J gene: TRBJ2-1
CDR3 protein: CASSPVASYNEQFF

V gene: TRBV28
J gene: TRBJ1-2
CDR3 protein: CASSLGAYGYTF

V gene: TRBV2
J gene: TRBJ1-2
CDR3 protein: CASSRDGNYGYTF

V gene: TRBV3-1/TRBV3-2
J gene: TRBJ1-6
CDR3 protein: CASSQWADSPLHF

V gene: TRBV6-5
J gene: TRBJ1-2
CDR3 protein: CASSYGVSNGYTF

V gene: TRBV9
J gene: TRBJ1-2
CDR3 protein: CASSTRGDMANYGYTF

V gene: TRBV15
J gene: TRBJ2-1
CDR3 protein: CATSRGDNEQFF

V gene: TRBV7-9
J gene: TRBJ2-1
CDR3 protein: CASSLVGGGSSYNEQFF

V gene: TRBV6-5
J gene: TRBJ2-7
CDR3 protein: CASSSPRISYEQYF

V gene: TRBV7-3
J gene: TRBJ2-7
CDR3 protein: CASSPRQDSYEQYF

V gene: TRBV21-1
J gene: TRBJ1-5
CDR3 protein: CASKMTEPGGQPQHF

V gene: TRBV27
J gene: TRBJ1-3
CDR3 protein: CASRGQGAGNTIYF

V gene: TRBV5-1
J gene: TRBJ2-7
CDR3 protein: CASSLERVNYEQYF

V gene: TRBV28
J gene: TRBJ2-4
CDR3 protein: CATETTTSGQNIQYF

V gene: TRBV7-2
J gene: TRBJ2-3
CDR3 protein: CASSLLGQGVTDTQYF

V gene: TRBV5-1
J gene: TRBJ2-6
CDR3 protein: CASSPQTSGANVLTF

V gene: TRBV6-5
J gene: TRBJ1-2
CDR3 protein: CASSRITGGYGYTF

V gene: TRBV3-1/TRBV3-2
J gene: TRBJ1-5
CDR3 protein: CASSQGSIPIGQPQHF

V gene: TRBV10-3
J gene: TRBJ2-1
CDR3 protein: CAISESQAGDHNEQFF